This T cell receptor (beta chain) came from a study of blood T cell repertoires in COVID-19. Whole-study context: Acute-phase and convalescent COVID-19 samples originated in the United States, Italy and Spain.

The V gene lost 2 bases and the J gene lost 1 base, with 8 bases spanning the gap. CDR3 length: 14 amino acids. The germline CDR1 and CDR2 sequences are SGHRS and YFSETQ. Libraries were prepared by immunoSEQ multiplex PCR; TCRdb keeps only in-frame clonotypes and omits some of them. The sample shows some 520,000 clones, 89% of them seen only once. One Seattle source followed patients from active infection through their disease course. This clone was picked up a small number of times. This sequence was found in a man between 18 and 29 years old with COVID-19, enrolled during active disease. The rearrangement links TRBV5-1 to TRBJ2-3; D might be TRBD2 (5 bases). The sample taken for sequencing was peripheral blood. The CDR3 DNA is TGCGCCAGCAGCTTAATGAGGGGCACAGATACGCAGTATTTT. Translation: CASSLMRGTDTQYF. Based on the CDR3 plus reference TRBV5-1 and TRBJ2-3, the full variable domain is KAGVTQTPRYLIKTRGQQVTLSCSPISGHRSVSWYQQTPGQGLQFLFEYFSETQRNKGNFPGRFSGRQFSNSRSEMNVSTLELGDSALYLCASSLMRGTDTQYFGPGTRLTVL.